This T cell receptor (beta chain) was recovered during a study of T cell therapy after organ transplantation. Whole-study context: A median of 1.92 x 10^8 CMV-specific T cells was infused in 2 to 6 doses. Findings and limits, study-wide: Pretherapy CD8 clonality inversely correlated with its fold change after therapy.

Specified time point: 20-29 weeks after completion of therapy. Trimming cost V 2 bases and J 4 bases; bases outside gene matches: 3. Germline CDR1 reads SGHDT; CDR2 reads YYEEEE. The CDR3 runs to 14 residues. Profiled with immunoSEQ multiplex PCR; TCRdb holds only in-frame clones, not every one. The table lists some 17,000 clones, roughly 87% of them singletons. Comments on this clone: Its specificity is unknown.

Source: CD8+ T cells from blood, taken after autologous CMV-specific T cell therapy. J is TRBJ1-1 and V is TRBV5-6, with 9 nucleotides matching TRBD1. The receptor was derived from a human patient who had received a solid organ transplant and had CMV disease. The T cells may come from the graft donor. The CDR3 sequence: CASSFGQGSTEAFF. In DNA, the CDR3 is TGTGCCAGCAGCTTTGGACAGGGGAGCACTGAAGCTTTCTTT.